The 27 T cell receptor beta chains listed next were all sequenced from one sample in a study of blood T cells in healthy people across ages. The second PCR ran roughly 6 to 11 cycles with a sample-barcoded 5' primer and J-beta primers. TCRdb reanalysed the 5' RACE reads using MiXCR and keeps one entry per CDR3 protein. This table holds 910,000 or so distinct CDR3 sequences, 51% found once. What was sequenced was blood. The receptors shown here come from a woman aged 55 to 70 in good health.

This clonotype was seen a handful of times. V gene TRBV29-1 combines with J gene TRBJ2-7; 7 bases line up with TRBD1. Germline CDR1 SQVTM, CDR2 ANQGSEA. The CDR3 runs to 12 residues. V shed 6 bases, J shed 2 bases, and the junction held 4 bases outside the gene matches. DNA of the CDR3: TGCAGCGTCCGGGACAGAGCCTACGAGCAGTACTTC. Protein product: CSVRDRAYEQYF.

V gene TRBV20-1 combines with J gene TRBJ2-7, with TRBD2 matching over 11 bases. CDR1 is DFQATT and CDR2 is SNEGSKA in the germline V gene (reference sequence). The CDR3 has 14 residues. After removal of 2 bases from V and 3 bases from J, the junction contained 3 bases not matched to a gene. The CDR3 DNA follows: TGCAGTGCTAGACTAGCGGGAGGACGCTACGAGCAGTACTTC. Translated: CSARLAGGRYEQYF.

The count of this clonotype is one. V usage is TRBV28 and J usage is TRBJ2-7; D might be TRBD2 (6 bases). Trimming cost V 6 bases and J 0 bases, with 18 bases left between them. The CDR3 is 16 amino acids. CDR1 and CDR2 from the germline V gene are MDHEN and SYDVKM. The chain's CDR3 is CASSHVGGMSSYEQYF. CDR3 coding DNA: TGTGCCAGCAGCCACGTTGGGGGGATGAGCTCCTACGAGCAGTACTTC.

This clonotype was seen only once. The gene calls are TRBV6-2 or TRBV6-3 and TRBJ1-6; tentatively, D is TRBD1 (5 bases). The CDR3 sequence is 16 residues long. Trimming stripped 7 bases from V and 3 bases from J, with 16 bases between. In germline, CDR1 is MNHEY, CDR2 SVGEGT. The CDR3 spells CASTSADKYYNSPLHF. CDR3 nucleotide sequence: TGTGCCAGCACCAGCGCGGACAAGTACTATAATTCACCCCTCCACTTT.

V and J are TRBV30 and TRBJ2-6; D remains unclear. V lost 3 bases and J lost 0, with 6 bases in between. Germline loops: CDR1 GTSNPN, CDR2 SVGIG (reference sequence). The CDR3 is 14 residues long. For the CDR3, the DNA is TGTGCCTGGAGCCCCTACTCTGGGGCCAACGTCCTGACTTTC. This encodes CAWSPYSGANVLTF.

Only a few counts were recorded for this clonotype. The chain is built from TRBV20-1 and TRBJ2-7; D remains unclear. The assigned J gene may be wrong: the sequence end matches TRBJ2-5 better. This CDR3 region has 11 residues. CDR1 and CDR2 from the germline V gene are DFQATT and SNEGSKA (reference sequence). This chain's CDR3 is CSARAPGTQYF. The CDR3 DNA sequence: TGCAGTGCTAGAGCCCCGGGGACCCAGTACTTC.

V usage is TRBV29-1 and J usage is TRBJ2-5; possibly TRBD1 or TRBD2 for D (6 bases each). Trimming cost V 7 bases and J 5 bases, with 20 bases left between them. This CDR3 has 14 amino acids. Germline lookup yields CDR1 SQVTM and CDR2 ANQGSEA. This chain's CDR3 is CSGGDIDLWETQYF. Here the CDR3 DNA reads TGCAGCGGGGGGGACATCGATTTGTGGGAGACCCAGTACTTC.

This clonotype was observed once. This rearrangement joins TRBV20-1 to TRBJ2-2; 8 positions match TRBD2. CDR1 and CDR2 from the germline V gene are DFQATT and SNEGSKA (reference sequence). The V and J ends lost 0 bases and 4 bases, in that order; junction bases with no gene match: 10. The CDR3 is made up of 17 amino acids. The CDR3 bases are TGCAGTGCTAGAGATCCCGTGAGCGGGAGTAGCACCGGGGAGCTGTTTTTT. Its translation: CSARDPVSGSSTGELFF.

This clonotype showed up many times. The CDR3 sequence is CASSFSPAFGTKAKNIQYF. CDR3 DNA: TGTGCCAGCAGTTTTTCCCCCGCTTTTGGGACTAAAGCCAAAAACATTCAGTACTTC. J is TRBJ2-4 and V is TRBV28, with 7 bases fitting TRBD2. Germline CDR1 MDHEN, CDR2 SYDVKM. The CDR3 is 19 residues long. V lost 3 bases to trimming and J lost 0 bases; unmatched junction nucleotides: 14.

The rearrangement joins TRBV4-1 to TRBJ2-4; D may match TRBD1 or TRBD2 (9 bases each). The CDR3 loop spans 19 amino acids. Trimming took 0 bases from V and 5 from J, leaving 23 bases between them. The V gene's germline CDR1 is MGHRA and CDR2 YSYEKL. The CDR3 here is CASSQEAQGARGGQNIQYF. The DNA of the CDR3 is TGCGCCAGCAGCCAAGAAGCACAGGGGGCGCGGGGGGGTCAAAACATTCAGTACTTC.

This clonotype was counted between two and nine times. The chain carries TRBV13 and TRBJ2-3; 10 positions agree with TRBD2. Per germline, CDR1 PRHDT and CDR2 FYEKMQ (reference sequence). The CDR3 is 16 amino acids. Trimming cost V 7 bases and J 5 bases; bases outside gene matches: 12. CDR3 region: CASTDRTRLAGDTQYF. CDR3 coding DNA: TGTGCCAGCACCGATCGTACGCGACTAGCGGGAGATACGCAGTATTTT.

This chain connects TRBV29-1 to TRBJ2-5; D is unclear. CDR1 is SQVTM, CDR2 ANQGSEA, per germline. The V end lost 3 bases, the J end lost 4 bases, and 9 bases lay between the germline ends. The CDR3 consists of 12 residues. The DNA of the CDR3 is TGCAGCGTTGATTCGAGCAGAGAGACCCAGTACTTC. Its translation: CSVDSSRETQYF.

This clonotype has ten or more counts. The chain uses TRBV25-1 and TRBJ2-4, with TRBD2 as a possible D gene (7 bases). With 7 bases removed from V and 6 bases from J, the gap between germline ends came to 16 bases. The CDR3 sequence is 14 residues long. Germline V lookup: CDR1 MGHDK, CDR2 SYGVNS. CDR3 loop: CASKEPGGLNIQYF. CDR3 DNA sequence: TGTGCCAGCAAAGAACCGGGGGGCTTAAACATTCAGTACTTC.

This clonotype turned up a few times. V gene TRBV27 combines with J gene TRBJ2-5, with 9 bases lining up with TRBD1. This CDR3 comprises 16 residues. Germline V gene data show CDR1 as MNHEY and CDR2 as SMNVEV (reference sequence). V shed 0 bases and J 3 bases; nucleotides not matched to a gene: 5. In DNA, the CDR3 is TGTGCCAGCAGTTTATCGGGACAGGGAATAAAAGAGACCCAGTACTTC. This encodes CASSLSGQGIKETQYF.

This chain joins TRBV6-5 and TRBJ2-5, with D possibly being TRBD1 or TRBD2 (7 bases each). The J call may be faulty, since TRBJ2-7 better matches the DNA end. The CDR3 has 15 residues. Per the germline V gene, CDR1 is MNHEY and CDR2 is SVGAGI. For the CDR3, the DNA is TGTGCCAGCAGTTACCAGGGAGGGGGCAACTACGAGCAGTACTTC. Its protein is CASSYQGGGNYEQYF.

This clonotype was counted only a few times. The V gene is TRBV9, the J gene TRBJ2-6; TRBD1 is a possible D gene (6 bases). The CDR3 is 15 amino acids. Germline V gives CDR1 SGDLS, CDR2 YYNGEE. V dropped 3 bases and J dropped 0 bases, with 7 bases sitting between them. The CDR3 region has the DNA TGTGCCAGCAGCGCCAGGGGCTCTGGGGCCAACGTCCTGACTTTC. Translated, it gives CASSARGSGANVLTF.

This clonotype was detected a few times. This chain uses TRBV4-1 with TRBJ2-5; 7 nucleotides line up with TRBD1. V lost 4 bases to trimming and J lost 0 bases; unmatched junction nucleotides: 5. CDR3 length: 15 residues. CDR1 is MGHRA and CDR2 is YSYEKL in the germline V gene. CDR3 loop: CASSRWDSNQETQYF. The DNA for the CDR3 is TGCGCCAGCAGCCGATGGGACAGCAACCAAGAGACCCAGTACTTC.

The V call is TRBV7-2, the J call TRBJ1-1, with D perhaps TRBD1 (6 bases). Trimming shortened V by 5 bases and J by 0 bases, and 10 bases separated the two germline ends. The germline CDR1 and CDR2 sequences are SGHTA and FQGNSA. The CDR3 is 14 residues long. This CDR3 is CASSPQGMNTEAFF. The CDR3 region has the DNA TGTGCCAGCAGCCCACAGGGTATGAACACTGAAGCTTTCTTT.

In this sample, this clonotype turned up many times. The chain joins TRBV5-1 to TRBJ2-1, with D unresolved. The V end lost 3 bases, the J end lost 1 base, and 8 bases lay between the germline ends. This CDR3 spans 14 amino acids. Germline V gene sequence: CDR1 SGHRS, CDR2 YFSETQ. The CDR3 region has the DNA TGCGCCAGCAGCTACGGAGAGTCCTACAATGAGCAGTTCTTC. Its protein product is CASSYGESYNEQFF. Full variable domain (rest looked up from reference TRBV5-1 and TRBJ2-1): KAGVTQTPRYLIKTRGQQVTLSCSPISGHRSVSWYQQTPGQGLQFLFEYFSETQRNKGNFPGRFSGRQFSNSRSEMNVSTLELGDSALYLCASSYGESYNEQFFGPGTRLTVL.

V is TRBV24-1 and J is TRBJ1-2; 10 nucleotides line up with TRBD1. The junction had 13 bases not matched to a gene; V was cut back by 2 bases and J by 8 bases. There are 17 residues in the CDR3. Germline V lookup: CDR1 KGHDR, CDR2 SFDVKD. CDR3 amino acids: CATSDSSPGTGARGYTF. Written as DNA, the CDR3 is TGTGCCACCAGTGATTCGAGTCCCGGGACAGGGGCGAGGGGCTACACCTTC.

V usage is TRBV5-1 and J usage is TRBJ2-5; TRBD1 is a possible D gene (5 bases). The length of the CDR3 is 16 residues. The V gene's germline CDR1 is SGHRS and CDR2 YFSETQ. V lost 2 bases and J lost 4, with 18 bases in between. The CDR3 spells CASSLQDNPGVETQYF. The CDR3 DNA reads TGCGCCAGCAGCTTACAGGACAACCCTGGGGTAGAGACCCAGTACTTC.

The CDR3 DNA follows: TGTGCCAGCAGCTTAGGGGAGGGCGAGTCAGATACGCAGTATTTT. Translation gives CASSLGEGESDTQYF. The J gene is TRBJ2-3, the V gene TRBV7-7, with 7 bases aligning to TRBD2. This CDR3 contains 15 residues. V was clipped by 1 base and J by 4 bases; unmatched bases: 5. Germline assignment: CDR1 SSHAT and CDR2 FNYEAQ (reference sequence).

V is TRBV11-1 and J is TRBJ2-7; D is ambiguous. Germline CDR1 SGHAT, CDR2 FQDESV (reference sequence). This CDR3 is built from 14 residues. The V gene lost 5 bases and the J gene lost 2 bases, with 13 bases spanning the gap. Here the CDR3 DNA reads TGTGCCAGCAGCCCCTGGACGGTAACCTACGAGCAGTACTTC. It specifies CASSPWTVTYEQYF.

The chain is built from TRBV6-2 or TRBV6-3 and TRBJ2-3; D unclear. CDR1 is MNHEY, CDR2 SVGEGT, per germline. The V end was cut by 7 bases, the J end by 8 bases, with 7 bases between. The CDR3 contains 10 residues. The CDR3 sequence is CASKAGTQYF. The CDR3 DNA reads TGTGCCAGCAAGGCAGGTACGCAGTATTTT.

This clonotype appeared a few times. The rearrangement links TRBV11-2 to TRBJ2-4; a weak D match, TRBD1 (7 bases). The CDR3 extends over 17 amino acids. CDR1 is SGHAT and CDR2 is FQNNGV in the germline V gene. Trimming took off 2 bases at V and 0 bases at J, with 14 bases between the two ends. The CDR3 DNA is TGTGCCAGCAGCTTAAGGGGGGACAGCCTAGCCAAAAACATTCAGTACTTC. Residues: CASSLRGDSLAKNIQYF.

Written as DNA, the CDR3 is TGCAGTGCCTACAAGGACAGGGAAAAGACCCAGTACTTC. Its protein product is CSAYKDREKTQYF. The chain couples TRBV20-1 to TRBJ2-5, with 8 bases lining up with TRBD1. CDR1 is DFQATT, CDR2 SNEGSKA, per germline (reference sequence). CDR3 length equals 13 residues. V trimming: 6 bases; J trimming: 6 bases; junction bases outside the gene matches: 9.

This clonotype has just a few counts. The rearrangement links TRBV20-1 to TRBJ2-3; D gene unclear. V was pared by 5 bases and J by 0 bases, with 15 bases between. This CDR3 has 15 residues. Germline V gene data show CDR1 as DFQATT and CDR2 as SNEGSKA (reference sequence). CDR3 DNA: TGCAGTGCTTCAAAAAGCCAGCATAGCACAGATACGCAGTATTTT. Translated: CSASKSQHSTDTQYF.